This T cell receptor beta chain emerged from a study of PD-1 blockade in classical Hodgkin lymphoma. The CDR3 contains 14 residues. Germline values: CDR1 SGHVS, CDR2 FQNEAQ. With 0 bases removed from V and 7 bases from J, the gap between germline ends came to 12 bases. Study-wide findings and caveats: Baseline diversity was lower in partial responders and progressors than complete responders. Among the patients, those starting nivolumab under 1 year after ASCT were excluded. The study found that TCR diversity rose significantly by C4D1 in CD4+ but not CD8+ cells.

The protocol was immunoSEQ multiplex PCR, while the TCRdb copy is restricted to in-frame clones and leaves out a portion. The sample records 50,000 or so clones, roughly 80% being singletons. Sample time point: cycle 4 day 1 (C4D1), after 6 weeks of nivolumab. Every patient had relapsed following autologous stem cell transplantation, and cohorts differed in brentuximab vedotin exposure. This clone was seen once. Its antigen is as yet unknown. Sequenced material: peripheral blood mononuclear cells (PBMCs), taken before the fourth cycle of nivolumab. V usage is TRBV7-8 and J usage is TRBJ2-5; tentatively, D is TRBD1 or TRBD2 (5 bases each). The origin of this receptor is a human donor with classical Hodgkin lymphoma. The CDR3 region is CASSLAGTLATQYF. For the CDR3, the DNA is TGTGCCAGCAGCTTAGCGGGGACCCTGGCGACCCAGTACTTC.